The rows below give T cell receptor beta chains drawn from one sample of a study of blood T cell repertoires in COVID-19. Clones were read by immunoSEQ multiplex PCR, and TCRdb kept only the in-frame ones, dropping some. The table lists 200,000 to 300,000 clones, 87% of them singletons. Sequenced: peripheral blood. The receptors shown here come from a woman aged 45-65 years with acute or convalescent COVID-19. CDR3s include the opening cysteine and the closing phenylalanine or tryptophan. The D gene is left open where the match is weak. The size of a clone is reported for some rows only, either as once, few or many, or as a class for expanded clones.

j_gene: TRBJ1-5
abundance: NA
v_gene: TRBV7-9
len: 16
d_gene: TRBD1
CDR3aa: CASSSSGTGIHQPQHF
CDR3nt: TGTGCCAGCAGCTCGTCCGGGACAGGTATACATCAGCCCCAGCATTTT

j_gene: TRBJ2-1
abundance: NA
v_gene: TRBV3-1/TRBV3-2
len: 18
d_gene: TRBD2
CDR3aa: CASSSTGTSGRAIYEQFF
CDR3nt: TGTGCCAGCAGCTCGACCGGGACTAGCGGGAGGGCCATTTATGAGCAGTTCTTC

j_gene: TRBJ2-1
abundance: few
v_gene: TRBV19
len: 12
d_gene: NA
CDR3aa: CASSMVRNEQFF
CDR3nt: TGTGCCAGTAGTATGGTGAGGAATGAGCAGTTCTTC

j_gene: TRBJ2-3
abundance: NA
v_gene: TRBV5-1
len: 15
d_gene: NA
CDR3aa: CASSLVGGPEDTQYF
CDR3nt: TGCGCCAGCAGCTTGGTCGGGGGGCCGGAAGATACGCAGTATTTT

j_gene: TRBJ2-1
abundance: NA
v_gene: TRBV9
len: 16
d_gene: TRBD2
CDR3aa: CASSVDGGRDYNEQFF
CDR3nt: TGTGCCAGCAGCGTAGACGGAGGGAGGGATTACAATGAGCAGTTCTTC

j_gene: TRBJ1-1
abundance: NA
v_gene: TRBV7-9
len: 15
d_gene: NA
CDR3aa: CASSLLGRVNTEAFF
CDR3nt: TGTGCCAGCAGCTTATTGGGGAGGGTGAACACTGAAGCTTTCTTT

j_gene: TRBJ2-7
abundance: once
v_gene: TRBV5-1
len: 15
d_gene: TRBD1
CDR3aa: CASSNRDRDSYEQYF
CDR3nt: TGCGCCAGCAGCAACCGGGACAGGGACTCCTACGAGCAGTACTTC

j_gene: TRBJ1-6
abundance: NA
v_gene: TRBV2
len: 14
d_gene: NA
CDR3aa: CAGAKDSPASPLHF
CDR3nt: TGTGCCGGCGCTAAGGACAGTCCGGCCTCACCCCTCCACTTT

j_gene: TRBJ2-2
abundance: NA
v_gene: TRBV5-1
len: 19
d_gene: TRBD1
CDR3aa: CASSTAGTGGLSGTGELFF
CDR3nt: TGCGCCAGCAGCACCGCCGGGACAGGGGGCCTTAGTGGCACCGGGGAGCTGTTTTTT

j_gene: TRBJ2-5
abundance: once
v_gene: TRBV10-3
len: 14
d_gene: NA
CDR3aa: CAIRSGELQETQYF
CDR3nt: TGTGCCATCAGATCGGGAGAGCTTCAAGAGACCCAGTACTTC

j_gene: TRBJ2-7
abundance: NA
v_gene: TRBV28
len: 15
d_gene: NA
CDR3aa: CASSFFVGQRYEQYF
CDR3nt: TGTGCCAGCAGTTTCTTCGTAGGACAGAGATACGAGCAGTACTTC

j_gene: TRBJ2-7
abundance: NA
v_gene: TRBV20-1
len: 14
d_gene: NA
CDR3aa: CSASRDGGFYEQYF
CDR3nt: TGCAGTGCTAGTCGGGACGGGGGTTTTTACGAGCAGTACTTC

j_gene: TRBJ1-5
abundance: NA
v_gene: TRBV30
len: 14
d_gene: TRBD1
CDR3aa: CAWRTGYSNQPQHF
CDR3nt: TGTGCCTGGAGGACAGGGTATAGCAATCAGCCCCAGCATTTT